This T cell receptor beta chain was obtained from a study of immune evolution from preneoplasia to lung adenocarcinoma. Study-wide results and caveats: KRAS-mutant nodules had the highest T cell clonality. Normal lung had highest clonality; later lesions appeared denser, more diverse. Normal lung had the highest top T cell clone frequencies.

Notes on this clone: As yet, its antigen is unknown. At one boundary the junction diverges from the germline segment, which might be a read error.

The repertoire was sequenced with immunoSEQ multiplex PCR; TCRdb's copy has only in-frame clones and lacks some. The table includes roughly 8,100 clones, under 90% detected once. The CDR3 is 15 residues long. CDR1 is SSHAT, CDR2 FNYEAQ, per germline (reference sequence). Resections took place in Japan or China from about 2014 to 2018. The chain is built from TRBV7-7 and TRBJ2-3, with TRBD2 identical over 11 bases. The sample comprised FFPE invasive lung adenocarcinoma tissue. This clonotype originated in a person in their fifties or sixties with lung adenocarcinoma. The CDR3 DNA reads TGTGCTAGCAGCCATATAGCGGGGGGGCAAGATACGCAGTATTTT. This sequence encodes CASSHIAGGQDTQYF.